This T cell receptor (beta chain) comes out of a study of blood T cell repertoires in COVID-19. Study-level background: Samples came from the United States, Italy and Spain, spanning acute and convalescent COVID-19. The cDNA or gDNA used as material had been derived from T cells, B-cell-depleted T cells, or PBMCs.

V lost 7 bases, J lost 7 bases, and 7 bases stayed unmatched. The CDR3 runs to 12 residues. Germline CDR1 and CDR2: SQVTM and ANQGSEA. Per the original data handling: Amplified reference gene primers provided the basis for estimating nucleated cell counts. Produced via immunoSEQ multiplex PCR; TCRdb's table is partial and in-frame only. The V and J calls and clone size are taken from that table; D and trimming were inferred from the DNA. The sample includes over 200,000 clones, about four fifths of them seen just once. Sequenced: peripheral blood. This TCR derives from a man between 50 and 59 years old with active or convalescent COVID-19. V gene TRBV29-1 combines with J gene TRBJ1-1; 9 bases line up with TRBD1. The CDR3 sequence is CSAGTGSIEAFF. In nucleotides, the CDR3 is TGCAGCGCTGGGACAGGGTCAATTGAAGCTTTCTTT.